The clone carrying this T cell receptor (beta chain) was seen ten or more times. Its antigen is currently unknown. The sample is drawn from a study of spatial heterogeneity in lung cancer. Time point reported: sample taken at primary tumor resection. There were 70 to 80 donors, all of them untreated patients with early-stage non-small cell lung cancer. In each case, whole RNA from tumor, nontumor lung or frozen PBMC was sequenced unsorted. Each CDR3 protein is one row after TCRdb ran MiXCR on the 5' RACE reads. The sample contains thousands of distinct CDR3 sequences, roughly 5.5% of which appear only once. Study-wide points: Counts that tracked tumor mutation counts were those of expanded intratumoral alpha and beta TCRs.

Sequences were derived from lung tumor tissue, sampled at surgery. The source is a female donor with early-stage non-small cell lung cancer.

The CDR3 DNA follows: TGCAGCGGGATTAGCCCCGGGGGAGGCTACACCTTC. As protein: CSGISPGGGYTF. The chain is built from TRBV29-1 and TRBJ1-2; D might be TRBD1 (5 bases). Between the trimmed V and J ends, which lost 7 bases and 8 bases, there was a span of 17 bases. Germline CDR1 reads SQVTM; CDR2 reads ANQGSEA. This CDR3 is built from 12 residues. The full variable domain, completed using reference TRBV29-1 and TRBJ1-2, is SAVISQKPSRDICQRGTSLTIQCQVDSQVTMMFWYRQQPGQSLTLIATANQGSEATYESGFVIDKFPISRPNLTFSTLTVSNMSPEDSSIYLCSGISPGGGYTFGSGTRLTVV.